This TCR beta chain derives from a study of T cells in Graves' hyperthyroidism and ophthalmopathy. The authors deemed Graves' hyperthyroidism stable absent ophthalmopathy progression within 18 months. Study findings and constraints: Within blood appeared most thyroid clonotypes that had expanded above 0.001. Before onset, ophthalmopathy was predicted by the model a median around 6.2 months earlier.

The sample holds many counts of this clonotype. Its antigen remains unidentified. Germline CDR1 and CDR2: MNHEY and SVGAGI. CDR3 size: 16 residues. Trimming pared 1 base from V and 1 base from J, leaving 13 bases between. RNA transcripts served as the template for amplifying TCR beta CDR3 regions. Using the HTBI primer set, a first-round RT-PCR was run on the TCR CDR3. TCRdb recomputed calls from the multiplex PCR reads with MiXCR, one row per CDR3 protein. The sample has approximately 480,000 distinct CDR3 sequences; roughly 20% are singletons. The sample comprised blood. This sequence joins TRBV6-5 and TRBJ1-1; D gene unclear. This clonotype originated in a man aged 18 to 30 with Graves' hyperthyroidism. The CDR3 DNA is TGTGCCAGCAGTTACTACCCAGGAGCCCCGAACACTGAAGCTTTCTTT. It is translated as CASSYYPGAPNTEAFF.